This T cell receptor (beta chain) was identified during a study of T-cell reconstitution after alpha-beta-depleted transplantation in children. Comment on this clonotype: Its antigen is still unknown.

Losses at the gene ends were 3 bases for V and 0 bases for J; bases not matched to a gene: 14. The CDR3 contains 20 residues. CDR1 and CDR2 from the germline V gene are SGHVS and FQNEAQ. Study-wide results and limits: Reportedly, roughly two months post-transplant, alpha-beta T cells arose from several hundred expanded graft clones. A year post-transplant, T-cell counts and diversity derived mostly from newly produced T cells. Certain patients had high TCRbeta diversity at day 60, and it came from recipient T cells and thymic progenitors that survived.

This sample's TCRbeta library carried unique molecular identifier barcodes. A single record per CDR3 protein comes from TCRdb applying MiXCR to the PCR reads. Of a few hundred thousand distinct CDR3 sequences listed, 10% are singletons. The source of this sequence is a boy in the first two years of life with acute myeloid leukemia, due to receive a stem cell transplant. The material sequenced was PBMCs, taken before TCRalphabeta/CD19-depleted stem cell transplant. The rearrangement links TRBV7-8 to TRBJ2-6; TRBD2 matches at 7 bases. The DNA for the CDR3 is TGTGCCAGCAGCTTCAAAAAAGGGAGCGGGACCGTCTCTGGGGCCAACGTCCTGACTTTC. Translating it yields CASSFKKGSGTVSGANVLTF.